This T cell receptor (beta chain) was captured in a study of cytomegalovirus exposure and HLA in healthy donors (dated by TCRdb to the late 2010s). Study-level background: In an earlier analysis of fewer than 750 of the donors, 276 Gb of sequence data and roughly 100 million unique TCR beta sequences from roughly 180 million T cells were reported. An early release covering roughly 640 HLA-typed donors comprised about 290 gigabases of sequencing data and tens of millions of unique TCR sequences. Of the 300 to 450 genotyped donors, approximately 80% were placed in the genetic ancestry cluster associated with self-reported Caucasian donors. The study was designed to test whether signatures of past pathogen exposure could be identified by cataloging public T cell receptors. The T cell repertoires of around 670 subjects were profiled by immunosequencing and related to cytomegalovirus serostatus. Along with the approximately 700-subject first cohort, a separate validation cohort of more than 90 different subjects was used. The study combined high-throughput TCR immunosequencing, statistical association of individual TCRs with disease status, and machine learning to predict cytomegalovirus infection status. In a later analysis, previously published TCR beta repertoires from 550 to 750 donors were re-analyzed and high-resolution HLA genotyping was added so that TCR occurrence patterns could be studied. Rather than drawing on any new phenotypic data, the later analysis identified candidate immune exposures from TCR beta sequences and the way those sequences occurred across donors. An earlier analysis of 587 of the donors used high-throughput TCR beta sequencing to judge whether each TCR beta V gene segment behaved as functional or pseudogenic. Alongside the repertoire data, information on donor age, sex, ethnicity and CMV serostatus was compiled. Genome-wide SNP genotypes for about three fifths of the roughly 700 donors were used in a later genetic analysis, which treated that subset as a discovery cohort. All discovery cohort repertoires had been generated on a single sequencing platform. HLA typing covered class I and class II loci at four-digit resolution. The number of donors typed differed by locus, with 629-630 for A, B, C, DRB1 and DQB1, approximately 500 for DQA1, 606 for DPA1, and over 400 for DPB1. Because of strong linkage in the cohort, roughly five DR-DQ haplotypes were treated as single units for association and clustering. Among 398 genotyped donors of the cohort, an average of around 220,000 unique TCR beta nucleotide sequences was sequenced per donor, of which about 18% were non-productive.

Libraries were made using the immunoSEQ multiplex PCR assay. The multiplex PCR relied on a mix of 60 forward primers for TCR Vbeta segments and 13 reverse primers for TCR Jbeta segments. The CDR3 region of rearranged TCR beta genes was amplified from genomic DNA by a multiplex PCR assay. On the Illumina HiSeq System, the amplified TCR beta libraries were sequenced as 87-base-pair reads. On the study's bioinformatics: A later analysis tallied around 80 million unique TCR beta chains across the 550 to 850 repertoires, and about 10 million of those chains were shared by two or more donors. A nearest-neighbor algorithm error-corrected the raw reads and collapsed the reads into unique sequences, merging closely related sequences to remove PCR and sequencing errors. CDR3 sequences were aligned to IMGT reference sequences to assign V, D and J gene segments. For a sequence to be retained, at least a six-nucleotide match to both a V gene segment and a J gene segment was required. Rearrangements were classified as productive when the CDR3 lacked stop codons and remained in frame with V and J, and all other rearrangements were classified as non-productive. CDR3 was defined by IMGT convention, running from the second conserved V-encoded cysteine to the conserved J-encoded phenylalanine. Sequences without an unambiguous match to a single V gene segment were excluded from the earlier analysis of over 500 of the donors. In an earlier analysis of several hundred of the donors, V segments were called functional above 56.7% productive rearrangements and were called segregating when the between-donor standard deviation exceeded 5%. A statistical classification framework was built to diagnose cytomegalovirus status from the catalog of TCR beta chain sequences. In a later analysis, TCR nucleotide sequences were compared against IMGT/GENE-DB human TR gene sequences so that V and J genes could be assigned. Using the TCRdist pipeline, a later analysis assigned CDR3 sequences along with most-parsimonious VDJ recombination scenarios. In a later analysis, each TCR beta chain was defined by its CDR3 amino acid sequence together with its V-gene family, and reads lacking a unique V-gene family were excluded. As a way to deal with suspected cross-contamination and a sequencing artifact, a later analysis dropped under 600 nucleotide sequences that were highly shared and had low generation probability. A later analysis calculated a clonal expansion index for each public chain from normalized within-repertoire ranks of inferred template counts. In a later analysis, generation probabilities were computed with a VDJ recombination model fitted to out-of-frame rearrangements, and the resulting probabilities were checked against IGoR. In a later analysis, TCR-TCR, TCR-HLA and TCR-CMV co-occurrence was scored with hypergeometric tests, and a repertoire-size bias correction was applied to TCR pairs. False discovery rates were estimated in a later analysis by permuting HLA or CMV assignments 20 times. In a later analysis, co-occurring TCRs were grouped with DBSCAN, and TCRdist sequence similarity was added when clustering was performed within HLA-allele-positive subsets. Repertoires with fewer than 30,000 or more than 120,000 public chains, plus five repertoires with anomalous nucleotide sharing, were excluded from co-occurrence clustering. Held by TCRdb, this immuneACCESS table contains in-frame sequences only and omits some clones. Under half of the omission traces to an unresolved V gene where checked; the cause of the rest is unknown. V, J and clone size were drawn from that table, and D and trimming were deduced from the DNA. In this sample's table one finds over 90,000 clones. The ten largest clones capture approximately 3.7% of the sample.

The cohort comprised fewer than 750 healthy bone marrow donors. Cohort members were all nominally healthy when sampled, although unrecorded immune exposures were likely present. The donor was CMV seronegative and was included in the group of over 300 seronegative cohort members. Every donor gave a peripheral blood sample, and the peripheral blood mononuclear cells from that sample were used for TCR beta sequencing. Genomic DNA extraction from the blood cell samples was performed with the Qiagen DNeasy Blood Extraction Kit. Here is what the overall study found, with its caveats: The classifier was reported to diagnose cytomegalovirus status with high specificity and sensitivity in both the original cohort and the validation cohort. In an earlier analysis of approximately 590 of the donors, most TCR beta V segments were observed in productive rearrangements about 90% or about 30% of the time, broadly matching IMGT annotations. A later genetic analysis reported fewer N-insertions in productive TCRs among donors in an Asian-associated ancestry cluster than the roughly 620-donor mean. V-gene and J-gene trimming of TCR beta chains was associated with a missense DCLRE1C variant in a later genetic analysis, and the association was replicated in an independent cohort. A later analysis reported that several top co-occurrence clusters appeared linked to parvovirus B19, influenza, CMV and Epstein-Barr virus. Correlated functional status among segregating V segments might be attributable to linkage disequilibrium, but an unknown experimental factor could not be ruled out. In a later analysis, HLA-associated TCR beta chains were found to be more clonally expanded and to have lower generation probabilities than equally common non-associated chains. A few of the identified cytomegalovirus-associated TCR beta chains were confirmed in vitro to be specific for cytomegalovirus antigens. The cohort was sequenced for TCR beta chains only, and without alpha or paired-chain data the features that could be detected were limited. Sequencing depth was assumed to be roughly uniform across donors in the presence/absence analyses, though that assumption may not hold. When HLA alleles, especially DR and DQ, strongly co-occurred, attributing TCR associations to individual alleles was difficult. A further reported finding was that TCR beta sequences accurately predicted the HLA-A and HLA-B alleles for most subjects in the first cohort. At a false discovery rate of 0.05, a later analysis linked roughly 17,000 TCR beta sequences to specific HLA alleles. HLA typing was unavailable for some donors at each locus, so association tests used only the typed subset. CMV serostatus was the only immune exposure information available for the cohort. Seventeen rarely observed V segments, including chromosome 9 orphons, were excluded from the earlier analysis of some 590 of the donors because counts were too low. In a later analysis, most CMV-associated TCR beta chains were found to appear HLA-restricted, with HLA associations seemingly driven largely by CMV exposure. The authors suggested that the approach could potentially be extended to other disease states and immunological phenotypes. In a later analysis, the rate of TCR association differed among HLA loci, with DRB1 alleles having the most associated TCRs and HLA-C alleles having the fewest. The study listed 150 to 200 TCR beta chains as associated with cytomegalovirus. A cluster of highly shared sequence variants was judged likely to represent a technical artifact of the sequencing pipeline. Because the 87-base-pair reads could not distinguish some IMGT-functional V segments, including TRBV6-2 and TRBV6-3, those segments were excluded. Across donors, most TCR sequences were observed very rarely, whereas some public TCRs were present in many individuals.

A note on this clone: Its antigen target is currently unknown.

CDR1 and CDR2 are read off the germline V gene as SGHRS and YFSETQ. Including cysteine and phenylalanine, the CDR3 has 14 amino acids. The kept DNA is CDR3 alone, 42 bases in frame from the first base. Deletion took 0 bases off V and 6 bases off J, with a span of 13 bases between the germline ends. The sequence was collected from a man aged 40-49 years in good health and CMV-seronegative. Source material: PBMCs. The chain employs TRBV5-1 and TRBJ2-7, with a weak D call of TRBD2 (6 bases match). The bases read TGCGCCAGCAGCTTGGACTGGGACGGGGGCGAGCAGTACTTC. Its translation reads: CASSLDWDGGEQYF.